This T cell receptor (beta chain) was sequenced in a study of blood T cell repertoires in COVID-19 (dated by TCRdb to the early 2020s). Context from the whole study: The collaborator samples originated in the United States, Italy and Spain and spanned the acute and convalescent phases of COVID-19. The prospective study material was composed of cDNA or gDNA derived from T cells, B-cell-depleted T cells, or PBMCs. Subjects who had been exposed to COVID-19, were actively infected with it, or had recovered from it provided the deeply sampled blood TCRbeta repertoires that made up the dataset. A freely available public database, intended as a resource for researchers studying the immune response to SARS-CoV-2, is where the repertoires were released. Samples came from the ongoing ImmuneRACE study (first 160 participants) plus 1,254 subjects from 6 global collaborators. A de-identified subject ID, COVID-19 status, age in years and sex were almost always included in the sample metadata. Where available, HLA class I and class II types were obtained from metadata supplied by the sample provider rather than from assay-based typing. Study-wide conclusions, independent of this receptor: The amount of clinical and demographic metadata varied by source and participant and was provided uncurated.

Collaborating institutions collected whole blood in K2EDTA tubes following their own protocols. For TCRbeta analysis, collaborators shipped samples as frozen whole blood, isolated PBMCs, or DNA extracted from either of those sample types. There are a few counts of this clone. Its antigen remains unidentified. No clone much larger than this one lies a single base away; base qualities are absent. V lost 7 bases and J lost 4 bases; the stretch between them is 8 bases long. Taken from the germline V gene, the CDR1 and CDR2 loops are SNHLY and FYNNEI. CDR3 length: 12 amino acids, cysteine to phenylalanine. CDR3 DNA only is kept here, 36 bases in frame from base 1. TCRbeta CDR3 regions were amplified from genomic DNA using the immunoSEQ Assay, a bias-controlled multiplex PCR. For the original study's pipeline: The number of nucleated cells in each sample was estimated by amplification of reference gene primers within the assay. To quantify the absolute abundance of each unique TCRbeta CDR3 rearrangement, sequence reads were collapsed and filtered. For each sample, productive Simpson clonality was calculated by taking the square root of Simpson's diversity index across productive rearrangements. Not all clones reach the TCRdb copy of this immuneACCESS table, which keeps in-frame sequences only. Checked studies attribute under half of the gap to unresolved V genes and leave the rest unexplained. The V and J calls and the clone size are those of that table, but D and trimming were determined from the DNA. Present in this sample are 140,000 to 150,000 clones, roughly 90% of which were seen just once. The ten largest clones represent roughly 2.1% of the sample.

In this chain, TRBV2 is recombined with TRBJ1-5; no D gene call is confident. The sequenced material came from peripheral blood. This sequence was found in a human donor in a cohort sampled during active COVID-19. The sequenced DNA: TGTGCCAGCATGAGAGAAAATCAGCCCCAGCATTTT. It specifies CASMRENQPQHF.